What follows are 17 T cell receptor beta chains derived from one specimen sequenced in a study of blood T cell repertoires in COVID-19. Libraries were prepared by immunoSEQ multiplex PCR; TCRdb keeps only in-frame clonotypes and omits some of them. The sample has about 42,000 clones, 70% to 85% seen once. Material for sequencing was peripheral blood. The receptor source for this set is a human donor in a cohort sampled during active COVID-19.

The chain combines TRBV7-4 with TRBJ2-7, with TRBD1 matching over 7 bases. The V gene end was trimmed by 9 bases and the J gene end by 0 bases; junction bases not matched to a gene: 14. This CDR3 contains 16 residues. In germline, CDR1 is SGHVT, CDR2 SQSDAQ. As DNA, the CDR3 is TGTGCCAGACCGTACCATCGGACAGGAGGCTCCTACGAGCAGTACTTC. Translation gives CARPYHRTGGSYEQYF.

This chain connects TRBV6-2 or TRBV6-3 to TRBJ2-1; 11 bases are shared with TRBD2. There are 14 residues in the CDR3. Germline trimming cut 6 bases from V and 15 bases from J; bases unmatched to any gene: 13. The V gene's germline CDR1 is MNHEY and CDR2 SVGEGT. In DNA form, the CDR3 reads TGTGCCAGCAGCCCATCTGGGATAGCGGGGGGGGCGTTCTTC. Translation: CASSPSGIAGGAFF.

This chain connects TRBV5-1 to TRBJ2-7; 7 nucleotides agree with TRBD1. CDR1 is SGHRS, CDR2 YFSETQ, per germline. The CDR3 consists of 13 residues. Unmatched junction bases numbered 6, after V lost 4 bases and J lost 5 bases. In DNA, the CDR3 is TGCGCCAGCAGCCCAGGACAGGAACACGAGCAGTACTTC. The encoded protein is CASSPGQEHEQYF.

CDR3 in DNA: TGTGCCAGCAGCCCCACAGGGGGCTTATACTACGAGCAGTACTTC. It is translated as CASSPTGGLYYEQYF. The chain joins TRBV5-4 to TRBJ2-7, with 9 bases lining up with TRBD1. Germline V gene sequence: CDR1 SGHNT, CDR2 YYREEE (reference sequence). CDR3 length: 15 amino acids. V lost 4 bases, J lost 3 bases, and 8 bases stayed unmatched.

This clone was found a few times. V is TRBV6-5 and J is TRBJ2-7; TRBD1 is a possible D gene (5 bases). V shed 0 bases and J shed 3 bases, with 12 bases lying between them. The CDR3 length is 15 residues. Germline V gene sequence: CDR1 MNHEY, CDR2 SVGAGI. CDR3 sequence: CASSYSEQGYYEQYF. In DNA form, the CDR3 reads TGTGCCAGCAGTTACTCCGAGCAGGGTTACTACGAGCAGTACTTC.

The V call is TRBV5-4, the J call TRBJ2-2; 9 bases are shared with TRBD2. Germline values: CDR1 SGHNT, CDR2 YYREEE (reference sequence). Trimming took 3 bases from V and 3 from J; bases not matched to a gene: 12. The CDR3 loop spans 18 amino acids. The CDR3 DNA reads TGTGCCAGCAGCTCAACTCGCGGGGGGGCTGGGTACACCGGGGAGCTGTTTTTT. Protein sequence: CASSSTRGGAGYTGELFF.

This sequence joins TRBV2 and TRBJ1-1; D is uncertain. There are 14 residues in the CDR3. The germline gives CDR1 SNHLY, CDR2 FYNNEI. V dropped 8 bases and J dropped 4 bases, with 17 bases sitting between them. CDR3 nucleotide sequence: TGTGCCAGCTTGGAGGAAGGATGGGGCACTGAAGCTTTCTTT. This gives the protein CASLEEGWGTEAFF.

The chain links TRBV6-5 to TRBJ2-7; the match to TRBD1 covers 7 bases. Germline V gives CDR1 MNHEY, CDR2 SVGAGI. The CDR3 is 14 amino acids. V was clipped by 6 bases and J by 0 bases; unmatched bases: 5. In DNA form, the CDR3 reads TGTGCCAGCAGACGGGACAGCGGCTCCTACGAGCAGTACTTC. This encodes CASRRDSGSYEQYF.

The chain couples TRBV29-1 to TRBJ2-1, with 11 bases aligning to TRBD1. Germline V lookup: CDR1 SQVTM, CDR2 ANQGSEA. This CDR3 comprises 14 residues. V shed 7 bases, J shed 7 bases, and the junction held 9 bases outside the gene matches. CDR3 region: CSASGQGAMNEQFF. The CDR3 region has the DNA TGCAGCGCTTCAGGACAGGGGGCGATGAATGAGCAGTTCTTC.

The J gene is TRBJ2-4, the V gene TRBV10-2; 8 positions agree with TRBD1. In germline, CDR1 is WSHSY, CDR2 SAAADI. The ends lost 3 bases at V and 3 bases at J; junction bases unmatched: 19. The CDR3 has 20 amino acids. CDR3 nucleotide sequence: TGCGCCAGCAGTGATAAGGGTGGGACAGGATTTTTCTGGGGCAAAAACATTCAGTACTTC. Translated: CASSDKGGTGFFWGKNIQYF.

In DNA form, the CDR3 reads TGTGCCAGCAGCTTCCCTACTAGCGGGATGAGCACAGATACGCAGTATTTT. Encoded protein: CASSFPTSGMSTDTQYF. The rearrangement links TRBV7-9 to TRBJ2-3, with TRBD2 matching 10 bases. The CDR3 sequence is 17 residues long. From germline, CDR1 is SEHNR and CDR2 FQNEAQ (reference sequence). V shed 3 bases, J shed 0 bases, and the junction held 6 bases outside the gene matches.

V is TRBV5-1 and J is TRBJ2-5; possibly TRBD2 for D (7 bases). The germline CDR1 and CDR2 sequences are SGHRS and YFSETQ. The CDR3 runs to 16 residues. Between the trimmed V and J ends, which lost 2 bases and 2 bases, there was a span of 16 bases. The CDR3 here is CASSFGGAQGQETQYF. The CDR3 bases are TGCGCCAGCAGCTTTGGGGGGGCGCAGGGGCAAGAGACCCAGTACTTC. The full variable domain, completed using reference TRBV5-1 and TRBJ2-5, is KAGVTQTPRYLIKTRGQQVTLSCSPISGHRSVSWYQQTPGQGLQFLFEYFSETQRNKGNFPGRFSGRQFSNSRSEMNVSTLELGDSALYLCASSFGGAQGQETQYFGPGTRLLVL.

V is TRBV19 and J is TRBJ1-5, with D possibly TRBD1 on 5 matching bases. The length of the CDR3 is 14 residues. Germline lookup yields CDR1 LNHDA and CDR2 SQIVND (reference sequence). V was clipped by 5 bases and J by 5 bases, with 13 bases between them. The CDR3 nucleotides are TGTGCCAGTAGTGTTCGGGTCAGGGATCAGCCCCAGCATTTT. Translated: CASSVRVRDQPQHF.

The chain recombines TRBV5-6 with TRBJ2-3, with D possibly being TRBD2 (6 bases). CDR3 length equals 15 residues. The V and J ends lost 4 bases and 1 base respectively, with 13 bases between them. The germline CDR1 and CDR2 sequences are SGHDT and YYEEEE. CDR3 nucleotide sequence: TGTGCCAGCAGCGGGGCGGGGCAGGGCACAGATACGCAGTATTTT. Translation: CASSGAGQGTDTQYF.

The DNA of the CDR3 is TGTGCCAGCAGGAGACAGGGGGTCACCGGGGAGCTGTTTTTT. It yields the protein CASRRQGVTGELFF. The V gene is TRBV5-8, the J gene TRBJ2-2, with 9 nucleotides matching TRBD1. V trimming: 5 bases; J trimming: 4 bases; junction bases outside the gene matches: 3. This CDR3 is 14 amino acids long. In germline, CDR1 is SGHTS, CDR2 YDEGEE.

The rearrangement uses TRBV9 and TRBJ2-3; 10 bases are shared with TRBD2. J gave up 0 bases and V 0 bases, and 1 base lay outside the gene matches. The CDR3 has 16 residues. Germline V CDR1 and CDR2: SGDLS, YYNGEE. The CDR3 DNA is TGTGCCAGCAGCGTAGGTAGCGGGGGGAGCACAGATACGCAGTATTTT. This sequence encodes CASSVGSGGSTDTQYF.

The chain joins TRBV27 to TRBJ2-5; 10 positions match TRBD2. V shed 2 bases and J 2 bases; nucleotides not matched to a gene: 2. Germline V CDR1 and CDR2: MNHEY, SMNVEV (reference sequence). The CDR3 runs to 15 residues. CDR3 amino acids: CASSLRGLAQETQYF. In nucleotides, the CDR3 is TGTGCCAGCAGTTTACGGGGACTAGCGCAAGAGACCCAGTACTTC.